This T cell receptor beta chain stems from a study of cytomegalovirus exposure and HLA in healthy donors. Trimming shortened V by 0 bases and J by 6 bases, and 5 bases separated the two germline ends. CDR3 length: 12 residues. Germline values: CDR1 SGHRS, CDR2 YFSETQ. Primers: 60 Vbeta forward and 13 Jbeta reverse. Using immunoSEQ multiplex PCR, the repertoire was profiled, and TCRdb retains in-frame clones only, with some absent. The table includes about 180,000 clones, 77% detected once. The receptor was isolated from a man aged 18 to 29 in good health and CMV-seronegative. The material sequenced was PBMCs. The chain is built from TRBV5-1 and TRBJ2-3; D gene uncertain. The CDR3 here is CASSLVRDTQYF. The DNA of the CDR3 is TGCGCCAGCAGCTTGGTGCGGGATACGCAGTATTTT.